Listed below are T cell receptor beta chains from one sample, sequenced in a study of cytomegalovirus exposure and HLA in healthy donors. Some clones are missing from TCRdb's copy, which holds only in-frame ones; the method was immunoSEQ multiplex PCR. The sample carries approximately 130,000 clones, roughly 79% recorded once. What was sequenced was PBMCs. The receptors here all came from a man in his thirties or forties in good health and CMV-seronegative. Both conserved end residues are part of each CDR3. The D gene is left open where the match is weak. Only some rows state a clone size, as once, few, many or a class for expanded clones.

CDR3 DNA: TGTGCCAGCAGTTTGAGACAGGGCGGAGAAAAATTGTTTTTT; CDR3 protein: CASSLRQGGEKLFF; D gene: TRBD1; V gene: TRBV28; J gene: TRBJ1-4; clone size: NA
CDR3 DNA: TGTGCCAGCAGTTCCCGGGGGGGAACGGCCCGGGAGCAGTACTTC; CDR3 protein: CASSSRGGTAREQYF; D gene: TRBD2; V gene: TRBV27; J gene: TRBJ2-7; clone size: NA
CDR3 DNA: TGTGCCAGCCAGAGTGCGGGCCTAAGCTACGAGCAGTACTTC; CDR3 protein: CASQSAGLSYEQYF; D gene: NA; V gene: TRBV28; J gene: TRBJ2-7; clone size: NA
CDR3 DNA: TGTGCCAGCAGGGACAGGGGAGGACTAGAAAAACTGTTTTTT; CDR3 protein: CASRDRGGLEKLFF; D gene: TRBD1; V gene: TRBV6-6; J gene: TRBJ1-4; clone size: NA
CDR3 DNA: TGTGCCAGCAGCCCCATTAGTCGTGGTCAGCCCCAGCATTTT; CDR3 protein: CASSPISRGQPQHF; D gene: NA; V gene: TRBV28; J gene: TRBJ1-5; clone size: NA
CDR3 DNA: TGTGCCAGCAGCTTCTCGGGGATCAAAAACATTCAGTACTTC; CDR3 protein: CASSFSGIKNIQYF; D gene: NA; V gene: TRBV7-3; J gene: TRBJ2-4; clone size: few
CDR3 DNA: TGTGCCAGCAGCTTAGAGGGCAGGGGCTATGGCTACACCTTC; CDR3 protein: CASSLEGRGYGYTF; D gene: NA; V gene: TRBV7-9; J gene: TRBJ1-2; clone size: NA
CDR3 DNA: TGCAGCGTTGTAACGGGCCGACAGATGGGGGAGCAGTACTTC; CDR3 protein: CSVVTGRQMGEQYF; D gene: NA; V gene: TRBV29-1; J gene: TRBJ2-7; clone size: NA
CDR3 DNA: TGTGCCTGGAGTTCCCAACCGGCAACTAATGAAAAACTGTTTTTT; CDR3 protein: CAWSSQPATNEKLFF; D gene: NA; V gene: TRBV30; J gene: TRBJ1-4; clone size: few
CDR3 DNA: TGTGCCTGGTCGGCGGAATACGGAGGAAACACCATATATTTT; CDR3 protein: CAWSAEYGGNTIYF; D gene: NA; V gene: TRBV30; J gene: TRBJ1-3; clone size: NA
CDR3 DNA: TGCAGCGTTGAAGGACTAGCGGGAGCTGACGAGCAGTACTTC; CDR3 protein: CSVEGLAGADEQYF; D gene: TRBD2; V gene: TRBV29-1; J gene: TRBJ2-7; clone size: NA
CDR3 DNA: TGTGCCAGCAGGGAACGACACCCCACAGATACGCAGTATTTT; CDR3 protein: CASRERHPTDTQYF; D gene: NA; V gene: TRBV6-1; J gene: TRBJ2-3; clone size: NA
CDR3 DNA: TGTGCCAGCAGTTTGCTCCTTACCGGGACTAGCCTCGCAGATACGCAGTATTTT; CDR3 protein: CASSLLLTGTSLADTQYF; D gene: TRBD2; V gene: TRBV27; J gene: TRBJ2-3; clone size: once
CDR3 DNA: TGTGCCAGCAGTGAGGAGGTTCCACCCTACGAGCAGTACTTC; CDR3 protein: CASSEEVPPYEQYF; D gene: NA; V gene: TRBV2; J gene: TRBJ2-7; clone size: NA
CDR3 DNA: TGCAGCGTGGGTGGACAGGAAGATCAGCCCCAGCATTTT; CDR3 protein: CSVGGQEDQPQHF; D gene: TRBD1; V gene: TRBV29-1; J gene: TRBJ1-5; clone size: NA
CDR3 DNA: TGTGCCAGCAGCCCCCCGGACAGGATAGGTTGGGAGACCCAGTACTTC; CDR3 protein: CASSPPDRIGWETQYF; D gene: TRBD1; V gene: TRBV11-2; J gene: TRBJ2-5; clone size: NA
CDR3 DNA: TGTGCCAGCAGTGAAGCACCGGGACAGGGATACGAGCAGTACTTC; CDR3 protein: CASSEAPGQGYEQYF; D gene: TRBD1; V gene: TRBV6-1; J gene: TRBJ2-7; clone size: NA
CDR3 DNA: TGTGCCAGCTCACGGACAGGGGATATATGGGCGAATGAGCAGTTCTTC; CDR3 protein: CASSRTGDIWANEQFF; D gene: TRBD1; V gene: TRBV18; J gene: TRBJ2-1; clone size: few
CDR3 DNA: TGTGCCTGGAGTGAGAAGGGACTTTTGGGGGGGTACTACACCTTC; CDR3 protein: CAWSEKGLLGGYYTF; D gene: NA; V gene: TRBV30; J gene: TRBJ1-2; clone size: NA
CDR3 DNA: TGCAGCACTACTAGCGGGGGGCAGCGAGATACGCAGTATTTT; CDR3 protein: CSTTSGGQRDTQYF; D gene: TRBD2; V gene: TRBV29-1; J gene: TRBJ2-3; clone size: NA
CDR3 DNA: TGTGCCAGCAGCTTAGGGAGGCAGAATCAGCCCCAGCATTTT; CDR3 protein: CASSLGRQNQPQHF; D gene: NA; V gene: TRBV7-8; J gene: TRBJ1-5; clone size: few
CDR3 DNA: TGTGCCAGCAGCTACGGACAGGGGGTAGGAGCTTTCTTT; CDR3 protein: CASSYGQGVGAFF; D gene: TRBD1; V gene: TRBV5-4; J gene: TRBJ1-1; clone size: NA